Detailed here is one T cell receptor beta chain. This sample was taken from a study of T cell changes during pregnancy in multiple sclerosis. CDR1 and CDR2 from the germline V gene are LNHDA and SQIVND (reference sequence). Trimming took 5 bases from V and 0 from J, leaving 5 bases between them. The CDR3 runs 13 residues. Using immunoSEQ multiplex PCR, the repertoire was profiled, and TCRdb retains in-frame clones only, with some absent. The sample shows around 60,000 clones, 96% of them seen only once. The sequencing used CD8+ T cells from peripheral blood mononuclear cells, collected after pregnancy. The origin of this receptor is a female donor with multiple sclerosis, enrolled in a pregnancy study. The chain combines TRBV19 with TRBJ2-1; D ambiguous. This CDR3 is CASSYSSYNEQFF. CDR3 DNA: TGTGCCAGTAGTTATAGCTCCTACAATGAGCAGTTCTTC.